Listed here are 26 T cell receptor beta chains from one sample, sequenced in a study of blood T cell repertoires in COVID-19. The protocol was immunoSEQ multiplex PCR, while the TCRdb copy is restricted to in-frame clones and leaves out a portion. The sample carries 270,000 or so clones, 85% recorded once. The sequenced sample consisted of PBMCs or T cells enriched from blood (not recorded which). These receptors came from a woman between 45 and 65 years old who had been exposed to COVID-19.

The chain has TRBV5-1 and TRBJ1-5; 7 bases are a match to TRBD1. Trimming at V came to 4 bases and at J to 3 bases, leaving 7 bases not matched to a gene. Germline CDR1 SGHRS, CDR2 YFSETQ. This CDR3 is 15 amino acids long. CDR3 coding DNA: TGCGCCAGCAGCCTATCCGGGACAGACAATCAGCCCCAGCATTTT. It specifies CASSLSGTDNQPQHF.

The V and J genes are TRBV7-9 and TRBJ1-4; 7 bases align to TRBD1. J lost 3 bases, V lost 4 bases, and 2 bases had no gene match. CDR1 SEHNR and CDR2 FQNEAQ come from the germline V gene (reference sequence). This CDR3 has 14 amino acids. DNA of the CDR3: TGTGCCAGCAGCTGGACAGGATCTAATGAAAAACTGTTTTTT. Protein product: CASSWTGSNEKLFF.

The V call is TRBV5-1, the J call TRBJ2-7, with D uncertain. This CDR3 spans 15 amino acids. The germline CDR1 and CDR2 sequences are SGHRS and YFSETQ. The V end lost 0 bases, the J end lost 5 bases, and 15 bases lay between the germline ends. CDR3 region: CASSLEWASRNEQYF. The CDR3 DNA sequence: TGCGCCAGCAGCTTGGAGTGGGCCAGTCGCAACGAGCAGTACTTC.

V is TRBV6-5 and J is TRBJ1-1; D ambiguous. The CDR3 has 14 residues. The germline V gene encodes CDR1 MNHEY and CDR2 SVGAGI. V dropped 2 bases and J dropped 1 base, with 8 bases sitting between them. The CDR3 nucleotides read TGTGCCAGCAGTTACGCGGGAAGGAACACTGAAGCTTTCTTT. Protein sequence: CASSYAGRNTEAFF.

DNA for the CDR3: TGTGCCAGCAGCTTAGTGGCGGCTAGCGGCGAATTCCTCTACAATGAGCAGTTCTTC. Translating it yields CASSLVAASGEFLYNEQFF. V and J are TRBV7-3 and TRBJ2-1; the match to TRBD2 covers 7 bases. The CDR3 is 19 residues long. The junction had 16 bases not matched to a gene; V was cut back by 2 bases and J by 3 bases. Germline V gene sequence: CDR1 SGHTA, CDR2 FQGTGA. Together with reference TRBV7-3 and TRBJ2-1, the CDR3 gives the full variable domain: GAGVSQTPSNKVTEKGKYVELRCDPISGHTALYWYRQSLGQGPEFLIYFQGTGAADDSGLPNDRFFAVRPEGSVSTLKIQRTERGDSAVYLCASSLVAASGEFLYNEQFFGPGTRLTVL.

A single count supports this clone. The chain has TRBV12-3 or TRBV12-4 and TRBJ1-2; no firm D call. The CDR3 spans 13 residues. Trimming pared 6 bases from V and 4 bases from J, leaving 12 bases between. The CDR3 DNA reads as TGTGCCAGCAGCCCAAGCGGGTTCTATGGCTACACCTTC. Its translation: CASSPSGFYGYTF.

This clone has a handful of counts. V is TRBV5-1 and J is TRBJ2-2; possibly TRBD2 for D (6 bases). V lost 3 bases and J 5 bases, leaving 14 bases between the germline ends. This CDR3 contains 15 residues. Germline V gene sequence: CDR1 SGHRS, CDR2 YFSETQ. The CDR3 protein is CASSSAPGLTGELFF. The CDR3 region has the DNA TGCGCCAGCAGCTCCGCACCTGGACTAACCGGGGAGCTGTTTTTT.

About this clone: A read error is likely, as this CDR3 ends without the conserved phenylalanine or tryptophan. The DNA is omitted, as the CDR3 cannot be located on it reliably, and the CDR3 follows TCRdb's listing. The rearrangement joins TRBV27 to TRBJ2-7; whether TRBD1, the table's D call, matches the DNA was not checked. Germline V gives CDR1 MNHEY, CDR2 SMNVEV (reference sequence). With termini counted, the CDR3 has 14 amino acids. The CDR3 region is CASSLPSDRGFSES.

The rearrangement joins TRBV6-4 to TRBJ2-1, with D perhaps matching TRBD2 (6 bases). The V and J ends lost 5 bases and 1 base respectively, with 12 bases between them. The CDR3 consists of 15 residues. The V gene's germline CDR1 is MRHNA and CDR2 SNTAGT. CDR3 sequence: CASSPMAGSYNEQFF. The CDR3 DNA reads as TGTGCCAGCAGTCCCATGGCGGGGTCCTACAATGAGCAGTTCTTC.

This sequence joins TRBV6-1 and TRBJ1-4; no clear D. Between the trimmed V and J ends, which lost 1 base and 8 bases, there was a span of 14 bases. This CDR3 comprises 15 residues. Germline assignment: CDR1 MNHNS and CDR2 SASEGT. CDR3 protein: CASSEVLGESEKLFF. The CDR3 nucleotides read TGTGCCAGCAGTGAAGTACTCGGGGAGTCGGAAAAACTGTTTTTT.

This clone is a singleton in its sample. The chain links TRBV6-5 to TRBJ1-1; D is undetermined. This CDR3 is built from 14 residues. The germline V and J ends were trimmed by 7 bases and 0 bases, with 12 bases remaining between them. Germline V gene lookup returns CDR1 MNHEY and CDR2 SVGAGI. Here the CDR3 DNA reads TGTGCCAGCAAGCCCCCCTTTATGAACACTGAAGCTTTCTTT. Translated, it gives CASKPPFMNTEAFF.

The sample holds a few counts of this clone. The chain uses TRBV27 and TRBJ1-1, with 10 nucleotides matching TRBD1. Germline CDR1 is MNHEY and CDR2 is SMNVEV (reference sequence). V lost 5 bases to trimming and J lost 0 bases; unmatched junction nucleotides: 6. The CDR3 is 16 residues long. The CDR3 coding sequence is TGTGCCAGCAGTCCCATGGGACAGGGGTTGAACACTGAAGCTTTCTTT. It yields the protein CASSPMGQGLNTEAFF.

The chain is built from TRBV11-1 and TRBJ1-3, with D unresolved. This CDR3 is 13 amino acids long. With 1 base removed from V and 8 bases from J, the gap between germline ends came to 9 bases. CDR1 is SGHAT, CDR2 FQDESV, per germline (reference sequence). The CDR3 region is CASSLDPSDTIYF. In DNA form, the CDR3 reads TGTGCCAGCAGCTTAGATCCGAGCGACACCATATATTTT. The full variable domain, in which reference TRBV11-1 and TRBJ1-3 provide the parts outside the CDR3, is EAEVAQSPRYKITEKSQAVAFWCDPISGHATLYWYRQILGQGPELLVQFQDESVVDDSQLPKDRFSAERLKGVDSTLKIQPAELGDSAMYLCASSLDPSDTIYFGEGSWLTVV.

The chain combines TRBV12-5 with TRBJ1-2, with 10 bases fitting TRBD1. Trimming took 5 bases from V and 7 from J; bases not matched to a gene: 7. The CDR3 totals 14 residues. Germline V gives CDR1 LGHNT, CDR2 FRNRAP. This CDR3 reads CASGPGTGAVGYTF. CDR3 nucleotides: TGTGCTAGTGGTCCCGGGACAGGGGCTGTTGGCTACACCTTC. Variable domain in full (rest from reference TRBV12-5 and TRBJ1-2): DARVTQTPRHKVTEMGQEVTMRCQPILGHNTVFWYRQTMMQGLELLAYFRNRAPLDDSGMPKDRFSAEMPDATLATLKIQPSEPRDSAVYFCASGPGTGAVGYTFGSGTRLTVV.

The chain uses TRBV3-1 (or the pseudogene TRBV3-2) and TRBJ2-2; 8 nucleotides agree with TRBD2. CDR1 and CDR2 from the germline V gene are LGHDT and YNNKEL (reference sequence). The length of the CDR3 is 15 residues. The ends lost 1 base at V and 7 bases at J; junction bases unmatched: 5. CDR3 protein: CASSQVSGDVGELFF. The CDR3 bases are TGTGCCAGCAGCCAAGTTAGCGGGGACGTCGGGGAGCTGTTTTTT.

The rearrangement links TRBV5-4 to TRBJ1-1; D is possibly TRBD1 (6 bases). The CDR3 is made up of 12 amino acids. Looked up from germline, CDR1 is SGHNT and CDR2 is YYREEE (reference sequence). V gave up 7 bases and J gave up 3 bases, with 10 bases separating them. The CDR3 protein is CASRGADTEAFF. CDR3 bases: TGTGCCAGCCGGGGGGCTGACACTGAAGCTTTCTTT.

This clone was seen a few times. This chain uses TRBV6-5 with TRBJ1-5; TRBD1 matches at 7 bases. V was clipped by 6 bases and J by 4 bases; unmatched bases: 3. Looked up from germline, CDR1 is MNHEY and CDR2 is SVGAGI. This CDR3 has 13 amino acids. In DNA form, the CDR3 reads TGTGCCAGCAGGCCGACAGGGAATCAGCCCCAGCATTTT. As protein: CASRPTGNQPQHF.

The V gene is TRBV28, the J gene TRBJ2-7; D is undetermined. CDR3 length: 15 residues. V dropped 6 bases and J dropped 9 bases, with 24 bases sitting between them. Germline lookup yields CDR1 MDHEN and CDR2 SYDVKM. CDR3 sequence (DNA): TGTGCCAGCAGCTTTCAGCGCCACAACCTCCTCGGGCAGTACTTC. This translates into CASSFQRHNLLGQYF.

This rearrangement joins TRBV27 to TRBJ1-1; the match to TRBD1 covers 8 bases. CDR1 and CDR2 from the germline V gene are MNHEY and SMNVEV (reference sequence). The CDR3 sequence is 18 residues long. The V gene end was trimmed by 4 bases and the J gene end by 1 base; junction bases not matched to a gene: 14. In nucleotides, the CDR3 is TGTGCCAGCAGTTCTTTGACAGGGGCCGGGAGAGGGAACACTGAAGCTTTCTTT. It is translated as CASSSLTGAGRGNTEAFF.

The gene calls are TRBV19 and TRBJ1-5, with TRBD1 matching over 9 bases. Germline V gene sequence: CDR1 LNHDA, CDR2 SQIVND (reference sequence). This CDR3 is built from 18 residues. The trim removed 7 bases at V and 7 bases at J, leaving 20 bases unmatched. CDR3 DNA: TGTGCCAGTATTGAGCGAAGGACCGGGACAGGGCTCAGCCAGCCCCAGCATTTT. Its translation: CASIERRTGTGLSQPQHF.

This chain connects TRBV7-6 to TRBJ2-1; 8 bases line up with TRBD2. Germline V lookup: CDR1 SGHVS, CDR2 FNYEAQ. V lost 1 base, J lost 4 bases, and 9 bases stayed unmatched. This CDR3 comprises 17 residues. CDR3 loop: CASSLVRPGLGYNEQFF. The CDR3 nucleotides read TGTGCCAGCAGCTTAGTACGCCCGGGACTAGGATACAATGAGCAGTTCTTC. Together with reference TRBV7-6 and TRBJ2-1, the CDR3 gives the full variable domain: GAGVSQSPRYKVTKRGQDVALRCDPISGHVSLYWYRQALGQGPEFLTYFNYEAQQDKSGLPNDRFSAERPEGSISTLTIQRTEQRDSAMYRCASSLVRPGLGYNEQFFGPGTRLTVL.

This sequence joins TRBV10-3 and TRBJ2-1; no definite D call. Germline CDR1 reads ENHRY; CDR2 reads SYGVKD. The CDR3 runs to 12 residues. The V end was cut by 3 bases, the J end by 4 bases, with 4 bases between. The CDR3 sequence: CAISELYNEQFF. The CDR3 DNA is TGTGCCATCAGTGAACTTTACAATGAGCAGTTCTTC.

The chain joins TRBV6-2 or TRBV6-3 to TRBJ1-5, with 8 bases that match TRBD1. This CDR3 is built from 15 residues. Germline V CDR1 and CDR2: MNHEY, SVGEGT. Trimming cost V 6 bases and J 2 bases; bases outside gene matches: 6. The CDR3 DNA is TGTGCCAGCAGCCGGACAGGGAAGGGCAATCAGCCCCAGCATTTT. The encoded protein is CASSRTGKGNQPQHF.

The rearrangement links TRBV19 to TRBJ2-2; 8 nucleotides match TRBD1. V lost 10 bases, J lost 0 bases, and 10 bases stayed unmatched. The CDR3 has 16 amino acids. Germline CDR1 and CDR2: LNHDA and SQIVND (reference sequence). DNA for the CDR3: TGTGCCACCCGAAGACAGGGACAGGCGAACACCGGGGAGCTGTTTTTT. Translated, it gives CATRRQGQANTGELFF.

CDR3 protein: CASWDREAEAFF. As DNA, the CDR3 is TGTGCCAGCTGGGACAGGGAGGCTGAAGCTTTCTTT. The gene calls are TRBV28 and TRBJ1-1; 9 bases agree with TRBD1. Germline values: CDR1 MDHEN, CDR2 SYDVKM. The V and J ends lost 8 bases and 6 bases, in that order; junction bases with no gene match: 4. The CDR3 extends over 12 amino acids.

This sequence joins TRBV7-2 and TRBJ2-1; 12 nucleotides match TRBD2. Looked up from germline, CDR1 is SGHTA and CDR2 is FQGNSA. The CDR3 runs 16 residues. The junction had 4 bases not matched to a gene; V was cut back by 1 base and J by 6 bases. The CDR3 DNA reads as TGTGCCAGCAGCTTAGGAGGACTAGCGGGGCGCAATGAGCAGTTCTTC. It yields the protein CASSLGGLAGRNEQFF.